These T cell receptor beta chains were read from a single sample in a study of CD8 T cells in Susac syndrome. TCRdb used MiXCR to reprocess the immunoSEQ multiplex PCR reads, holding one entry per CDR3 protein. The sample consists of some 200,000 distinct CDR3 sequences, approximately 95% of them appearing once. The sequencing sample was made of CD8+ T cells from PBMCs. The receptor source for this set is a human donor with Susac syndrome. Each CDR3 is given with its conserved first and last residue. The order of the fields is clone size, V gene, D gene, J gene, CDR3 protein, CDR3 DNA. A D gene is named only where the DNA matches it firmly. The size of a clone is reported for some rows only, either as once, few or many, or as a class for expanded clones.

clone size: -; V gene: TRBV2; D gene: -; J gene: TRBJ1-4; CDR3 protein: CASTPRDTLNEKLFF; CDR3 DNA: TGTGCCAGCACCCCCCGGGACACTTTAAATGAAAAACTGTTTTTT
clone size: -; V gene: TRBV27; D gene: -; J gene: TRBJ1-1; CDR3 protein: CASSFGGLTSEAFF; CDR3 DNA: TGTGCCAGCAGTTTTGGGGGTTTGACCTCTGAAGCTTTCTTT
clone size: -; V gene: TRBV30; D gene: TRBD2; J gene: TRBJ2-3; CDR3 protein: CAWSPGTSGDTQYF; CDR3 DNA: TGTGCCTGGAGCCCCGGGACTAGCGGGGATACGCAGTATTTT
clone size: -; V gene: TRBV14; D gene: -; J gene: TRBJ1-2; CDR3 protein: CASSQAPGAGTGHGYTF; CDR3 DNA: TGTGCCAGCAGCCAAGCCCCCGGCGCCGGAACAGGTCATGGCTACACCTTC
clone size: -; V gene: TRBV20-1; D gene: -; J gene: TRBJ2-5; CDR3 protein: CSARDYETQYF; CDR3 DNA: TGCAGTGCTAGAGATTACGAGACCCAGTACTTC
clone size: -; V gene: TRBV20-1; D gene: TRBD1; J gene: TRBJ2-1; CDR3 protein: CSALQGASDLDNEQFF; CDR3 DNA: TGCAGTGCCCTACAGGGGGCATCCGACCTCGACAATGAGCAGTTCTTC
clone size: -; V gene: TRBV20-1; D gene: -; J gene: TRBJ1-3; CDR3 protein: CSARSAGPEGNTIYF; CDR3 DNA: TGCAGTGCTAGATCGGCAGGACCCGAAGGAAACACCATATATTTT
clone size: -; V gene: TRBV4-1; D gene: -; J gene: TRBJ2-7; CDR3 protein: CASSQGGYGGVYEQYF; CDR3 DNA: TGCGCCAGCAGCCAAGGTGGATACGGGGGAGTGTACGAGCAGTACTTC
clone size: -; V gene: TRBV28; D gene: TRBD2; J gene: TRBJ2-3; CDR3 protein: CATLGQLDSAGGDTQYF; CDR3 DNA: TGTGCCACCTTGGGACAACTTGACTCCGCGGGGGGAGATACGCAGTATTTT
clone size: -; V gene: TRBV6-5; D gene: -; J gene: TRBJ2-7; CDR3 protein: CASSYSYRGGEQYF; CDR3 DNA: TGTGCCAGCAGTTACTCCTACAGGGGAGGCGAGCAGTACTTC
clone size: once; V gene: TRBV14; D gene: -; J gene: TRBJ2-7; CDR3 protein: CASSQDPQTEQYF; CDR3 DNA: TGTGCCAGCAGCCAAGACCCTCAAACGGAGCAGTACTTC
clone size: few; V gene: TRBV5-4; D gene: TRBD1; J gene: TRBJ2-3; CDR3 protein: CASSPGQGADTQYF; CDR3 DNA: TGTGCCAGCAGCCCTGGACAGGGGGCAGATACGCAGTATTTT
clone size: -; V gene: TRBV6-6; D gene: -; J gene: TRBJ2-7; CDR3 protein: CASSYAGISYEQYF; CDR3 DNA: TGTGCCAGCAGTTACGCGGGCATCTCCTACGAGCAGTACTTC
clone size: -; V gene: TRBV9; D gene: TRBD1; J gene: TRBJ1-1; CDR3 protein: CASSVVGGGGTEAFF; CDR3 DNA: TGTGCCAGCAGCGTAGTAGGGGGCGGGGGGACTGAAGCTTTCTTT
clone size: once; V gene: TRBV20-1; D gene: TRBD1; J gene: TRBJ1-5; CDR3 protein: CSASRTGGARLNNQPQHF; CDR3 DNA: TGCAGTGCCAGCCGGACAGGGGGCGCAAGGTTAAACAATCAGCCCCAGCATTTT
clone size: -; V gene: TRBV28; D gene: -; J gene: TRBJ1-5; CDR3 protein: CASSYQGKVNQPQHF; CDR3 DNA: TGTGCCAGCAGTTATCAGGGGAAGGTCAATCAGCCCCAGCATTTT
clone size: -; V gene: TRBV28; D gene: -; J gene: TRBJ2-3; CDR3 protein: CASRRRGGVKDTQYF; CDR3 DNA: TGTGCCAGCAGAAGGCGGGGTGGGGTGAAAGATACGCAGTATTTT
clone size: -; V gene: TRBV9; D gene: -; J gene: TRBJ1-5; CDR3 protein: CASSEHSNQPQHF; CDR3 DNA: TGTGCCAGCAGCGAACATTCGAATCAGCCCCAGCATTTT
clone size: -; V gene: TRBV3-1; D gene: -; J gene: TRBJ1-3; CDR3 protein: CASSPLDGNTIYF; CDR3 DNA: TGTGCCAGCAGCCCTTTAGACGGAAACACCATATATTTT
clone size: -; V gene: TRBV4-2; D gene: TRBD2; J gene: TRBJ2-7; CDR3 protein: CASSQVSGGNSYEQYF; CDR3 DNA: TGTGCCAGCAGCCAAGTTAGCGGGGGGAACTCCTACGAGCAGTACTTC
clone size: -; V gene: TRBV28; D gene: TRBD1; J gene: TRBJ1-2; CDR3 protein: CASRPDRDDFVGYTF; CDR3 DNA: TGTGCCAGCAGGCCCGACAGGGATGATTTCGTCGGCTACACCTTC
clone size: -; V gene: TRBV7-9; D gene: TRBD2; J gene: TRBJ2-1; CDR3 protein: CASRFSGGLSYNEQFF; CDR3 DNA: TGTGCCAGCAGATTCTCGGGGGGTTTGTCCTACAATGAGCAGTTCTTC
clone size: -; V gene: TRBV6-6; D gene: -; J gene: TRBJ2-1; CDR3 protein: CASSYSRIGQFF; CDR3 DNA: TGTGCCAGCAGTTACTCGAGGATAGGGCAGTTCTTC
clone size: -; V gene: TRBV20-1; D gene: -; J gene: TRBJ2-5; CDR3 protein: CSAREAGVETQYF; CDR3 DNA: TGCAGTGCTAGGGAGGCAGGGGTGGAGACCCAGTACTTC
clone size: -; V gene: TRBV30; D gene: -; J gene: TRBJ2-1; CDR3 protein: CAWSVGYNEQFF; CDR3 DNA: TGTGCCTGGAGTGTAGGTTACAATGAGCAGTTCTTC
clone size: -; V gene: TRBV30; D gene: -; J gene: TRBJ1-3; CDR3 protein: CAWSVLGGPHHSGNTIYF; CDR3 DNA: TGTGCCTGGAGTGTACTCGGGGGGCCTCATCACTCTGGAAACACCATATATTTT
clone size: -; V gene: TRBV9; D gene: -; J gene: TRBJ2-1; CDR3 protein: CASSVGKYNEQFF; CDR3 DNA: TGTGCCAGCAGCGTAGGGAAGTACAATGAGCAGTTCTTC
clone size: -; V gene: TRBV5-6; D gene: -; J gene: TRBJ1-6; CDR3 protein: CASSLSGFGRSPLHF; CDR3 DNA: TGTGCCAGCAGCTTGTCAGGGTTTGGCCGTTCACCCCTCCACTTT
clone size: -; V gene: TRBV27; D gene: -; J gene: TRBJ2-1; CDR3 protein: CASSLQAGPNEQFF; CDR3 DNA: TGTGCCAGCAGTTTACAGGCAGGCCCCAATGAGCAGTTCTTC
clone size: -; V gene: TRBV28; D gene: TRBD1; J gene: TRBJ2-3; CDR3 protein: CASTADRVEDTQYF; CDR3 DNA: TGTGCCAGCACCGCCGACAGGGTCGAAGATACGCAGTATTTT
clone size: -; V gene: TRBV20-1; D gene: -; J gene: TRBJ2-5; CDR3 protein: CSAPPQETQYF; CDR3 DNA: TGCAGTGCCCCGCCTCAAGAGACCCAGTACTTC
clone size: -; V gene: TRBV10-3; D gene: -; J gene: TRBJ2-5; CDR3 protein: CAISGDNLGETQYF; CDR3 DNA: TGTGCCATCAGTGGGGACAACCTTGGAGAGACCCAGTACTTC